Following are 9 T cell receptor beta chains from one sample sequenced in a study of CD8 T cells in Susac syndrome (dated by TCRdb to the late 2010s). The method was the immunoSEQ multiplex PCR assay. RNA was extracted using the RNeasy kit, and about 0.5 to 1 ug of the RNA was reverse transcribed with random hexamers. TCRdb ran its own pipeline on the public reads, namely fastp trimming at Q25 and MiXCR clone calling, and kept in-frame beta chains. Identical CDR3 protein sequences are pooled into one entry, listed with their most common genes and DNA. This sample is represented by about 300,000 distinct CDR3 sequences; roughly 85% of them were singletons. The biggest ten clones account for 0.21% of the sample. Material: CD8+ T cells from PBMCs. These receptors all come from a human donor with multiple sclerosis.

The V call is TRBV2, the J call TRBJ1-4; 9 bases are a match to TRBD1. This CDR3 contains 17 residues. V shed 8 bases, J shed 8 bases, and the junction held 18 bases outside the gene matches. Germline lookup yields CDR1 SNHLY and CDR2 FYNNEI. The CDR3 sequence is CASSRDRARPNEEKLFF. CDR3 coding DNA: TGTGCCAGCTCCCGGGACAGGGCCAGGCCCAACGAGGAAAAACTGTTTTTT.

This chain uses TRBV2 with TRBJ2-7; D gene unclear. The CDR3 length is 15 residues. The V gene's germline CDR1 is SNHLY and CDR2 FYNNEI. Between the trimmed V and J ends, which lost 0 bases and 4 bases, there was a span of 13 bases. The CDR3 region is CASSEALGIKYEQYF. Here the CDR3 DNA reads TGTGCCAGCAGTGAAGCGCTTGGGATCAAGTACGAGCAGTACTTC.

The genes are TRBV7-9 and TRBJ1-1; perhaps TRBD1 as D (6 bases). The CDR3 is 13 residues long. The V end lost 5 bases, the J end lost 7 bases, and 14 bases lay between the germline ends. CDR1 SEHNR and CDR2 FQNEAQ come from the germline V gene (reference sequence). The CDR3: CASSPGDPLEAFF. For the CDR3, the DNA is TGTGCCAGCAGCCCAGGGGACCCCCTTGAAGCTTTCTTT.

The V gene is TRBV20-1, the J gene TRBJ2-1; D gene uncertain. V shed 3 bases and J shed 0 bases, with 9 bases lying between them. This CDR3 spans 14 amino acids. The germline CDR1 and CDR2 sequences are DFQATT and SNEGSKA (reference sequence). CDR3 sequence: CSARDGPSYNEQFF. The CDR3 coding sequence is TGCAGTGCTAGGGACGGACCCTCCTACAATGAGCAGTTCTTC.

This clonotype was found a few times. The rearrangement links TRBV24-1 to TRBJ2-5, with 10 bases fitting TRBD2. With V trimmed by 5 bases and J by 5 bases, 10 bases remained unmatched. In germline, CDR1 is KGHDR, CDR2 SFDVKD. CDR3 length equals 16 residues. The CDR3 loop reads CATSGISSGSRETQYF. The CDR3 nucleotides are TGTGCCACCAGTGGAATTTCTAGCGGGAGCCGGGAGACCCAGTACTTC.

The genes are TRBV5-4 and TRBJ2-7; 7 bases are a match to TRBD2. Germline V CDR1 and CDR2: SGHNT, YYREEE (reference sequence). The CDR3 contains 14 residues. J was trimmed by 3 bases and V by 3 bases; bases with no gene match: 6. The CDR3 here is CASSSALAVYEQYF. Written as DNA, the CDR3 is TGTGCCAGCAGCTCCGCCCTAGCGGTCTACGAGCAGTACTTC.

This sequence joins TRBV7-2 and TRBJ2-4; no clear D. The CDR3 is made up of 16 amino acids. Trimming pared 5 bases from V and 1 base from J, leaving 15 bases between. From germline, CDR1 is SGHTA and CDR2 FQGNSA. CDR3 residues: CASSAIRVSAKNIQYF. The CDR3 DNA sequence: TGTGCCAGCAGCGCGATCCGGGTTTCCGCCAAAAACATTCAGTACTTC.

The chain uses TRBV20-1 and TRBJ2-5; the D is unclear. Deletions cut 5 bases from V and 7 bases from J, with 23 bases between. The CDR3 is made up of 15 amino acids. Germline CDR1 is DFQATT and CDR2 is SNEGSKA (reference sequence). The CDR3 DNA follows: TGCAGTGCTTGGGTAACCGGGCCGGTTGTTTTGACCCAGTACTTC. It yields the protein CSAWVTGPVVLTQYF.

The CDR3 DNA sequence: TGTGCCAGCAGCCCACTCAGGGAGGATGAGCAGTTCTTC. Amino acid sequence: CASSPLREDEQFF. The chain carries TRBV6-1 and TRBJ2-1, with D possibly matching TRBD2 (6 bases). V lost 6 bases and J 8 bases, leaving 14 bases between the germline ends. The CDR3 contains 13 residues. Per the germline V gene, CDR1 is MNHNS and CDR2 is SASEGT.